This record covers a single T cell receptor beta chain. What this receptor recognizes is not known. The record has no base qualities; no much larger clone is one base away. Libraries of naive CD8 T cells were built from 20,000 to 1,000,000 sorted cells, with 10%, 30% or 50% of the purified RNA used. Naive CD8 T cells, defined as CD8+CD4-CCR7+CD45RA+, were FACS-sorted into RLT Plus buffer on a BD FACSAria II. Approximately nine TCR copies' worth of Jurkat RNA were spiked into about 19,000-1,100,000 naive CD8 T cell samples to test detection sensitivity. Enrichment of CD8 T cells was done with RosetteSep CD8+ T Cell Enrichment Cocktail plus Ficoll-Paque, and ACK red cell lysis came afterward. V loses 4 bases of germline sequence and J loses 1 base, and the interval between the two ends is 10 bases. The CDR3 holds 14 amino acids from the cysteine to the phenylalanine. CDR3 DNA only is kept here, 42 bases in frame from base 1. Looking up the germline V gene yields CDR1 SGHVS and CDR2 FQNEAQ.

Preparation of the library involved PCR. Sequencing relied on a NextSeq 500. Preparation of bulk TCR libraries followed a previously described approach, with the TCR primers listed in Table S5. The Qiagen AllPrep DNA/RNA kit was used to purify total RNA. Before analysis, reads from multiple sequencing runs of one library were combined. The published analysis was carried out like this. Reads were retained only if their TCR constant sequence matched exactly, and those retained reads were trimmed to 150 nt and grouped according to their 12-nt molecular barcodes. Within each barcode group, reads were sub-clustered at a 15% Levenshtein threshold, and quality-weighted consensus sequences were built per RNA molecule. Non-functional sequences were discarded, and so were lower-count sequences lying one edit away from another sequence. On the basis of fitting two negative binomial distributions, barcode sub-clusters with fewer than 20% of the maximum read count were discarded. The public reads were quality trimmed at Q25 with fastp and then assembled into clones with MiXCR by TCRdb, keeping productive beta chains. Each entry merges the rows of one CDR3 protein and shows their most common DNA and genes. What appears here as the V and J calls and clone size reflects TCRdb's work, not the paper's. The sample table shows more than 550,000 distinct CDR3 sequences, and over 25% are seen once. The ten biggest clones cover around 0.78% of the sample.

This sample was taken from a study of molecular identifiers for immune sequencing clone quantification (dated by TCRdb to the late 2010s). Context from the whole study: In a replicate experiment, RNA from approximately 22,000 or 94,000 naive CD8 T cells was split into five aliquots, four of which were sequenced. This methods study used CD8 T cells to benchmark TCR RNA copy counting and molecular-identifier clustering-based TCR repertoire sequencing (MIDCIRS).

Overall results and qualifications from the work: When barcode sub-clustering was not used, chimeric consensus sequences inflated TCR diversity, with chimeras reaching as high as 47%. Around 2.9 recovered TCR RNA copies per cell were obtained by modeling, versus about 10 by digital PCR, implying a capture efficiency of approximately 27%. A single cell's worth of spiked-in Jurkat TCR RNA was reported detectable even among approximately 930,000 naive CD8 T cells. Naive libraries contained spiked-in Jurkat TCR RNA (more than nine copies' worth), which is not part of the donor repertoire. The sizes of highly expanded clones could end up underestimated when identical TCR molecules share a barcode. In CMV-specific effector cells, clones with more than 20 RNA copies accounted for over 97% of molecules, whereas in naive cells such clones accounted for under 1%.

The receptor's source is a human donor in good health. Some libraries in this study had Jurkat cell RNA spiked in. The chain links TRBV7-8 with TRBJ2-5, with TRBD1 perhaps the D gene, on 5 matching bases. Sequencing was performed on naive CD8+ T cells from blood, with Jurkat cell RNA spiked in. Sample cell subset or site, as interpreted from the label and publication: FACS-sorted CD8+CD4-CCR7+CD45RA+ naive T cells. The bases are TGTGCCAGCAGCTCGGTGACAGCCCAAGAGACCCAGTACTTC. It codes for CASSSVTAQETQYF.